This T cell receptor beta chain was captured in a study of blood T cell repertoires in COVID-19. Across the study: PBMCs, B-cell-depleted T cells, or T cells provided the cDNA or gDNA that made up the material.

Methods used by the authors: The authors estimated nucleated cell counts from reference gene primer amplification. Measured with immunoSEQ multiplex PCR; TCRdb has only the in-frame clones, and not every one. V and J calls and clone size are copied from that table; D and trimming were computed from the DNA. The sample contains approximately 400,000 clones, around 83% of which appear only once. The CDR3 has 14 amino acids. Germline V gives CDR1 SGHRS, CDR2 YFSETQ. Trimming shortened V by 6 bases and J by 2 bases, and 14 bases separated the two germline ends. Material for sequencing was PBMCs or T cells enriched from blood (not recorded which). The sequence derives from a woman aged 45 to 65 who had recovered from COVID-19. The rearrangement links TRBV5-1 to TRBJ1-2; D is undetermined. The CDR3, as DNA: TGCGCCAGCAAACATGAGGGTCGGAACTATGGCTACACCTTC. It specifies CASKHEGRNYGYTF. Full variable domain (remainder filled in from reference TRBV5-1 and TRBJ1-2): KAGVTQTPRYLIKTRGQQVTLSCSPISGHRSVSWYQQTPGQGLQFLFEYFSETQRNKGNFPGRFSGRQFSNSRSEMNVSTLELGDSALYLCASKHEGRNYGYTFGSGTRLTVV.